This is a list of T cell receptor beta chains from one sample in a study of graft-versus-host responses after intestinal transplantation. Antigens of these TCRs are unknown. The protocol was immunoSEQ multiplex PCR, while the TCRdb copy is restricted to in-frame clones and leaves out a portion. The sample shows about 94,000 clones, around 90% of them seen only once. Specimen: unstimulated CD8+ T cells sorted from spleen or lymph node cells, collected before intestinal transplant. Source of these receptors: a human donor who received an intestinal transplant. Each CDR3 is given with its conserved first and last residue. D genes are given only for firm matches. The size entry is marked missing in some rows and otherwise reads once, few, many or a size class.

V gene,J gene,D gene,clone size,CDR3 DNA,CDR3 protein
TRBV19,TRBJ2-1,-,-,TGTGCCAGTAGTATAGCTCATGGGAGCAATGAGCAGTTCTTC,CASSIAHGSNEQFF
TRBV9,TRBJ1-1,-,-,TGTGCCAGCAGCGCGGGGGGGAACTCTGAAGCTTTCTTT,CASSAGGNSEAFF
TRBV14,TRBJ1-5,TRBD1,-,TGTGCCAGCAGTGCTGCCGGGACAGCATATTATAGCAATCAGCCCCAGCATTTT,CASSAAGTAYYSNQPQHF
TRBV9,TRBJ2-5,-,-,TGTGCCAGCAGCGAGACGGGGGAGACCCAGTACTTC,CASSETGETQYF
TRBV19,TRBJ2-1,-,once,TGTGCCAGTAGATCTAGTCACAATGAGCAGTTCTTC,CASRSSHNEQFF
TRBV4-3,TRBJ2-7,-,few,TGCGCCAGCAGCCAAGATCTGGGGGCAATCTCCTACGAGCAGTACTTC,CASSQDLGAISYEQYF
TRBV28,TRBJ2-7,TRBD2,-,TGTGCCACCCTACTAGCGGGTAGCTCCTACGAGCAGTACTTC,CATLLAGSSYEQYF
TRBV5-1,TRBJ2-2,TRBD1,-,TGCGCCAGCAGCTTCCCAGGGGGAAGCGGGGAGCTGTTTTTT,CASSFPGGSGELFF
TRBV28,TRBJ2-7,TRBD1,-,TGTGCCAGCAGCCCCGGGACAGGGTCCTACGAGCAGTACTTC,CASSPGTGSYEQYF
TRBV7-9,TRBJ2-5,TRBD2,-,TGTGCCAGCAGCTCCCCACAAGCGGGAGCGGTAGAGACCCAGTACTTC,CASSSPQAGAVETQYF
TRBV19,TRBJ1-2,-,-,TGTGCCAGTAGTATAATGGACAGTGACTTTAACTATGGCTACACCTTC,CASSIMDSDFNYGYTF
TRBV4-3,TRBJ2-5,TRBD2,-,TGCGCCAGCAGCCAAGATCTCATCTCGGGGGGGGCGATTGAGACCCAGTACTTC,CASSQDLISGGAIETQYF
TRBV28,TRBJ2-2,TRBD1,-,TGTGCCAGCAGTTCGACAGGGGACGGCGGGGAGCTGTTTTTT,CASSSTGDGGELFF
TRBV7-9,TRBJ2-3,TRBD2,once,TGTGCCAGCAGCTTAGGGGGCGGGAGTTGGGCAGATACGCAGTATTTT,CASSLGGGSWADTQYF
TRBV4-1,TRBJ1-1,TRBD1,once,TGCGCCAGCAGCCAACTACAGGGGCAATACACTGAAGCTTTCTTT,CASSQLQGQYTEAFF
TRBV27,TRBJ2-1,TRBD1,-,TGTGCCAGCAGTTTACGCCGGGACAGGGGTGCCAATGAGCAGTTCTTC,CASSLRRDRGANEQFF
TRBV6-1,TRBJ1-2,-,once,TGTGCCAGCACCCCGGGACTGGGGCATGGGTATGGCTACACCTTC,CASTPGLGHGYGYTF
TRBV11-3,TRBJ1-1,-,-,TGTGCCAGCAGCTTAACAAGAGGAAACACTGAAGCTTTCTTT,CASSLTRGNTEAFF
TRBV5-4,TRBJ2-7,TRBD1,-,TGTGCCAGCAGCTCGGGACAGGGGGACGAGCAGTACTTC,CASSSGQGDEQYF
TRBV5-5,TRBJ2-2,-,once,TGTGCCAGCAGCTGGCCAGGATCCACCGGGGAGCTGTTTTTT,CASSWPGSTGELFF
TRBV27,TRBJ2-1,TRBD2,-,TGTGCCAGCAGTCCTAGCGGGAGGGCCACTGAGCAGTTCTTC,CASSPSGRATEQFF
TRBV30,TRBJ1-3,-,few,TGTGCCTGGAGTGTCGGGGTATCTGGAAACACCATATATTTT,CAWSVGVSGNTIYF
TRBV27,TRBJ1-1,-,-,TGTGCCAGCCGGGAGGGGACTGAAGCTTTCTTT,CASREGTEAFF
TRBV4-3,TRBJ2-7,-,-,TGCGCCAGCAGCCAAGATTGGGGGACACCCTACGAGCAGTACTTC,CASSQDWGTPYEQYF
TRBV4-1,TRBJ2-2,TRBD2,-,TGCGCCAGCAGCCAAGATTTGAGCGGGGAGATCACCGGGGAGCTGTTTTTT,CASSQDLSGEITGELFF
TRBV29-1,TRBJ2-5,-,-,TGCAGCGTTGATAAATCGGGCAGGAGGTCTCAAGAGACCCAGTACTTC,CSVDKSGRRSQETQYF
TRBV5-6,TRBJ2-1,-,-,TGTGCCAGCAGCTTGTCAGGGGACTATGTAAACAATGAGCAGTTCTTC,CASSLSGDYVNNEQFF
TRBV9,TRBJ2-5,-,-,TGTGCCAGCAGCGTAGATCCGGGAGCGGGCGATACCCAGTACTTC,CASSVDPGAGDTQYF
TRBV28,TRBJ1-1,TRBD1,-,TGTGCCAGTCACAGGGGGACCCGAGCGACGAACACTGAAGCTTTCTTT,CASHRGTRATNTEAFF
TRBV7-6,TRBJ2-7,TRBD2,-,TGTGCCAGCAGCTCCGGGGGGGCTAGCTACGAGCAGTACTTC,CASSSGGASYEQYF
TRBV4-3,TRBJ2-7,TRBD1,once,TGCGCCAGCAGCCAAGTGACAGGGGGCTACTACGAGCAGTACTTC,CASSQVTGGYYEQYF
TRBV29-1,TRBJ2-7,TRBD2,once,TGCAGCGTTGCCGGACTAGCGAACTACGAGCAGTACTTC,CSVAGLANYEQYF
TRBV15,TRBJ2-1,TRBD2,-,TGTGCCACCACGTCATGGACTAGCGATGAGCAGTTCTTC,CATTSWTSDEQFF
TRBV2,TRBJ2-1,TRBD1,-,TGTGCCAGCATCGAACTATCGGACAGGGCCGTTTCCTATGAGCAGTTCTTC,CASIELSDRAVSYEQFF
TRBV6-5,TRBJ2-7,TRBD1,-,TGTGCCAGCAGTTTAGCGCCGGGACAGGCGTTCGAGCAGTACTTC,CASSLAPGQAFEQYF
TRBV2,TRBJ2-5,-,-,TGTGCCAGTAAATGGAGGGATCTCCAAGAGACCCAGTACTTC,CASKWRDLQETQYF
TRBV4-1,TRBJ2-1,-,-,TGCGCCAGCACTGGCGGAGCAAGTAATGAGCAGTTCTTC,CASTGGASNEQFF
TRBV19,TRBJ2-7,TRBD1,-,TGTGCCAGTAGCATAGGACAGGGGACCTACGAGCAGTACTTC,CASSIGQGTYEQYF
TRBV27,TRBJ1-2,TRBD1,-,TGTGCCAGCAGTCCTCTGGGACAGCTTTACTATGGCTACACCTTC,CASSPLGQLYYGYTF
TRBV15,TRBJ2-5,TRBD1,-,TGTGCCACCAGGGGACAGGGCGAAGAGACCCAGTACTTC,CATRGQGEETQYF
TRBV4-1,TRBJ1-1,-,-,TGCGCCAGCAGCCAAGTTAGTACCGGGACAGAAGCTTTCTTT,CASSQVSTGTEAFF
TRBV5-4,TRBJ2-7,-,-,TGTGCCAGCAGCGAAATAGGAGGGAACGAGCAGTACTTC,CASSEIGGNEQYF
TRBV19,TRBJ1-5,-,-,TGTGCCAGTAGTATAGATCCTGAAGTCAGTATTAGCAATCAGCCCCAGCATTTT,CASSIDPEVSISNQPQHF
TRBV19,TRBJ2-7,TRBD2,-,TGTGCCAGCGGCCCCGGGACTAGCGCCTACGAGCAGTACTTC,CASGPGTSAYEQYF
TRBV27,TRBJ1-6,TRBD1,-,TGTGCCAGCAGTGCCAATATTGGGACAGGAATAAGCTCCTATAATTCACCCCTCCACTTT,CASSANIGTGISSYNSPLHF
TRBV2,TRBJ1-2,-,-,TGTGCCAGCATAGGCAGTGGCGGGTTTAACTATGGCTACACCTTC,CASIGSGGFNYGYTF
TRBV4-1,TRBJ2-7,-,-,TGCGCCAGCAGCCAAGATGTACAGGGGAGGTACGAGCAGTACTTC,CASSQDVQGRYEQYF
TRBV19,TRBJ2-1,TRBD1,-,TGTGCCAGTAGTATCGGACAGGGTCGGTACAATGAGCAGTTCTTC,CASSIGQGRYNEQFF
TRBV6-5,TRBJ2-3,TRBD2,-,TGTGCCAGCAGGGTACTAGCGGGGTCCACAGATACGCAGTATTTT,CASRVLAGSTDTQYF
TRBV9,TRBJ2-7,TRBD1,-,TGTGCCAGCAGCGTAGGGGGACAGGCCTACGAGCAGTACTTC,CASSVGGQAYEQYF
TRBV30,TRBJ1-5,-,-,TGTGCCTGGAGCCGGGGGGGGGTTCCGCTAGCCCAGCATTTT,CAWSRGGVPLAQHF
TRBV9,TRBJ2-7,TRBD2,-,TGTGCCAGCAGCGTAGGACTAGCGGGCGAGCAGTACTTC,CASSVGLAGEQYF
TRBV19,TRBJ1-5,-,once,TGTGCCAGTAGTCGGTTTAGCAATCAGCCCCAGCATTTT,CASSRFSNQPQHF